Sequencing of this TCR beta chain was carried out in a study of blood T cell repertoires in COVID-19. Across the whole study: The United States, Italy and Spain were the sources of the acute and convalescent COVID-19 samples. T cells, B-cell-depleted T cells, or PBMCs provided the cDNA or gDNA that served as material.

Trimming shortened V by 5 bases and J by 5 bases, and 16 bases separated the two germline ends. CDR3 size: 14 residues. Germline V gene sequence: CDR1 SGHVS, CDR2 FQNEAQ. As originally analysed: Using reference gene primer amplification, nucleated cell counts were estimated. The table came from immunoSEQ multiplex PCR; TCRdb's copy has only in-frame clones and leaves some out. From that table come the V and J calls and clone size; the DNA was used to work out D and trimming. The sample includes 150,000 to 250,000 clones, roughly 79% of them seen just once. This clone was counted ten times or more. This TCR was sampled from a human donor with acute or convalescent COVID-19. The donor label of this sample is uncertain. Sequenced sample: peripheral blood. J is TRBJ2-7 and V is TRBV7-8, with D possibly matching TRBD2 (6 bases). CDR3 nucleotide sequence: TGTGCCAGCAGCCCGACCCAGAGGGAGGACGAGCAGTACTTC. Translation gives CASSPTQREDEQYF.